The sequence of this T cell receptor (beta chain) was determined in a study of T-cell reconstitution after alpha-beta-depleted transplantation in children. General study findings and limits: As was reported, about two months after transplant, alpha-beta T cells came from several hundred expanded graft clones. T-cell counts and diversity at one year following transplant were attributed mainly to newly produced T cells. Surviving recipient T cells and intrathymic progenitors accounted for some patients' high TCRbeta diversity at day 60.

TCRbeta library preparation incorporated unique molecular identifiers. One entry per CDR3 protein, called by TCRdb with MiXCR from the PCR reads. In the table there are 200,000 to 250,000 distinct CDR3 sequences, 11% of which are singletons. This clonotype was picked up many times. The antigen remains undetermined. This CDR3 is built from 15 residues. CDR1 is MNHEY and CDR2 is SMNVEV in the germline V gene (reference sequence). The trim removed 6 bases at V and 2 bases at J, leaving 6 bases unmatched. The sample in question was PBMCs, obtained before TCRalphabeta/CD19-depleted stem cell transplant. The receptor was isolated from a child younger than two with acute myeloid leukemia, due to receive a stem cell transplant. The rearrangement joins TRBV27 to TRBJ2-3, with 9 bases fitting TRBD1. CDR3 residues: CASSYGQGFTDTQYF. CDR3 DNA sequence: TGTGCCAGCAGCTATGGACAGGGGTTCACAGATACGCAGTATTTT.